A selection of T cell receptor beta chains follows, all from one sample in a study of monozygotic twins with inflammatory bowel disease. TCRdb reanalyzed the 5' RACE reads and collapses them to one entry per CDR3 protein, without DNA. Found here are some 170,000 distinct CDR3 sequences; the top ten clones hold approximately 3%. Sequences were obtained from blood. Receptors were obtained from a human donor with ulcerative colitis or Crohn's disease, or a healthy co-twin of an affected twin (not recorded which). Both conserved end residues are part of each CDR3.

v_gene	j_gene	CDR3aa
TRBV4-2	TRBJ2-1	CASSPLAGGHNEQFF
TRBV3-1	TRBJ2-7	CASSYLEEQYF
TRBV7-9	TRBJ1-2	CASSRDRGTYGYTF
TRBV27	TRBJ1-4	CVSSLRGTTNEKLFF
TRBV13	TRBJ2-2	CASSPTSPGTGTGELFF
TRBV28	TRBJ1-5	CASTHGRRYSNQPQHF
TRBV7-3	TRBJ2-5	CASSLLPSGLETQYF
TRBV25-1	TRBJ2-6	CASSRDRDRSGANVLTF
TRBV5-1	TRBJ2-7	CASSLMDSYEQYF
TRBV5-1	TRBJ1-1	CASSLWGGENTEAFF
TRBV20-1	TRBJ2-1	CSARRASGPYNEQFF
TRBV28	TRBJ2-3	CASSRDRGSDTQYF
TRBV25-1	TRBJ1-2	CASLQVEGYGYTF
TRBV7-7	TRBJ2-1	CASSLGEAGAEQFF
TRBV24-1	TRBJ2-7	CATSEDSYEQYF
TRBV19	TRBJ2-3	CASSTDSTDTQYF
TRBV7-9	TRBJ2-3	CASSLPTSGGTDTQYF
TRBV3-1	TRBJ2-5	CASSQVGGETQYF
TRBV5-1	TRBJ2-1	CASSRRLDRDSLYNEQFF
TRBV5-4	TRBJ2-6	CASSPLNSGANVLTF
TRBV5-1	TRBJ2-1	CASSPPDRAYNEQFF
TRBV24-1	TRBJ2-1	CATSDLGANHNEQFF
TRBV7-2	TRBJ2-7	CASTPDGISSYEQYF
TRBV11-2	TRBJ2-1	CASSLDERGLAGVLYNEQFF
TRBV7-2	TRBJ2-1	CASSFSGLAVYNEQFF
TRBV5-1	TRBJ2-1	CASGRAPGESYNEQFF
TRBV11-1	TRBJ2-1	CASSLPAGATHGGNEQFF
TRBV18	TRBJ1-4	CASSPPKKGSNEKLFF
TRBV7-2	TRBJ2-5	CASSGHAGRETQYF
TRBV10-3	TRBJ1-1	CAISDRGEAFF
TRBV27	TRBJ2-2	CASSLQGAGGELFF
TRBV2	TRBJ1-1	CASSAQKNTEAFF
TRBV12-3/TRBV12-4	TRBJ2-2	CASSFVSTGELFF
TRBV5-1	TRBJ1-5	CASSWGTGGDQPQHF